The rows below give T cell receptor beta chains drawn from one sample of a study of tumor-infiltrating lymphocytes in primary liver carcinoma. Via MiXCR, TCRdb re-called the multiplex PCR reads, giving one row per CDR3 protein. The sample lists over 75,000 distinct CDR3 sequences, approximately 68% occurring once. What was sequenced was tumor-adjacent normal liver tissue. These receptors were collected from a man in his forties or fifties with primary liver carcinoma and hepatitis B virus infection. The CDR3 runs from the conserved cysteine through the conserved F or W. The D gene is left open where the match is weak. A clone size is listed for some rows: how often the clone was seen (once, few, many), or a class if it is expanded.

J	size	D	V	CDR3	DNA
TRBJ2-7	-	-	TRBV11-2	CANSPGGTLPYGQYF	TGTGCCAACAGCCCCGGCGGGACTCTACCCTACGGGCAGTACTTC
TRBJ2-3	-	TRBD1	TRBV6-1	CASIIRTGLTDMQYF	TGTGCCAGCATTATCCGGACAGGCCTCACAGATATGCAGTATTTT
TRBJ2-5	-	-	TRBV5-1	CASSAGELETQCF	TGCGCCAGCAGCGCCGGGGAGCTGGAGACTCAGTGCTTC
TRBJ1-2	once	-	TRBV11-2	CASYSRRGVDGYTF	TGTGCCAGCTACTCCCGGAGGGGGGTAGATGGCTACACCTTC
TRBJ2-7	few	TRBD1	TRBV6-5	CTSSRDRGNYEQYF	TGTACCAGCAGCCGGGACAGGGGGAACTACGAGCAGTACTTC
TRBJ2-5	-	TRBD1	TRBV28	CASSPGTGRNETQYF	TGTGCCAGCAGCCCCGGGACAGGGAGGAATGAGACCCAATACTTC
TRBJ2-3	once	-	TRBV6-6	CASNPPGRCTDTQYF	TGTGCCAGCAATCCCCCAGGGAGATGCACAGATACGCAGTATTTT
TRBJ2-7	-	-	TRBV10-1	CSSHEVRGGGNYEQYF	TGCTCCTCTCATGAAGTCAGGGGCGGAGGGAACTACGAGCAGTACTTC
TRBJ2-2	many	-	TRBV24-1	CATSDPDTTGELFF	TGTGCCACCAGTGATCCCGACACCACCGGGGAGCTGTTTTTT
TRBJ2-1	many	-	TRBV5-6	CASSLRRGEVQFF	TGTGCCAGCAGCTTAAGACGCGGGGAGGTTCAGTTCTTC
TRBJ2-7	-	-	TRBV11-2	CVSSLVLAPYNEQYF	TGTGTCAGCAGCCTTGTGTTAGCGCCCTACAATGAGCAGTACTTC
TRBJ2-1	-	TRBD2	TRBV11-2	CASSIGEAGEFYNEQSF	TGTGCCAGCAGCATAGGAGAGGCGGGAGAATTCTACAATGAGCAGTCCTTC
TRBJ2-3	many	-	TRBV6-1	CASRIQGGTDTQYF	TGTGCCAGCAGAATACAGGGCGGGACAGATACGCAGTATTTT
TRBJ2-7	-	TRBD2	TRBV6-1	CASSQGLAGAYEQYF	TGTGCCAGCAGTCAAGGGCTAGCGGGGGCTTACGAGCAGTACTTC
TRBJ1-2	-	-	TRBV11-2	CASRVARSGGYTF	TGTGCCAGCAGGGTCGCCAGGTCCGGTGGCTACACCTTC
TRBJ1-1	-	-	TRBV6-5	CATQGNSPEAFF	TGTGCCACCCAGGGTAATAGCCCTGAAGCTTTCTTT
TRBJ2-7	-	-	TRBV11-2	CASSFEVSQYF	TGTGCTAGCAGCTTTGAGGTTTCGCAGTACTTC
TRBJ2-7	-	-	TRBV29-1	CSALDRYEQYF	TGCAGCGCCTTAGATCGCTACGAGCAGTACTTC
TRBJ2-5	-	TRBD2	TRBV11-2	CASSPMGGRGTQYF	TGTGCCAGCAGCCCTATGGGGGGGAGGGGGACCCAGTACTTC
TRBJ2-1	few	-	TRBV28	CASSLTQTYNEQFF	TGTGCCAGCAGTTTAACACAAACCTACAATGAGCAGTTCTTC
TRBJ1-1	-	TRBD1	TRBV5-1	CTSSPGQANTEAYF	TGCACCAGCAGCCCGGGACAGGCGAACACTGAAGCTTACTTT
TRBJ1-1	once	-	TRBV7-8	CASSQVGGRGIEAFF	TGTGCCAGCAGTCAAGTGGGGGGAAGGGGCATTGAAGCTTTCTTT
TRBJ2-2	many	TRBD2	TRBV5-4	CASSLPLAGGAGELFF	TGTGCCAGCAGCTTACCTCTAGCGGGAGGAGCTGGGGAGCTGTTTTTT
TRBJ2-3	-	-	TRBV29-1	CSVDSRVGIDTQYF	TGCAGCGTCGATAGCCGGGTTGGCATAGATACGCAGTATTTT
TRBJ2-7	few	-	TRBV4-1	CASSQVPTNPYEQYF	TGCGCCAGCAGCCAAGTTCCGACTAACCCCTACGAGCAGTACTTC
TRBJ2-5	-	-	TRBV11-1	CASSTMRDETQYF	TGTGCCAGCAGCACAATGAGGGACGAGACCCAGTACTTC